Listed below are T cell receptor beta chains from one sample, sequenced in a study of T-cell memory formation after mild COVID-19. TCRdb passed the 5' RACE reads through MiXCR, listing each CDR3 protein once. The sample has a few hundred thousand distinct CDR3 sequences, roughly 15% seen once. Sequencing was carried out using PBMCs or a T cell subset sorted from them (not recorded which). The source is a man between 18 and 35 years old who had mild COVID-19 (a few samples of this study predate the infection). Cell type and time point are not known. The CDR3 runs from the conserved cysteine through the conserved F or W. A D gene is named only where the DNA matches it firmly. Clone size is stated in some rows and not others, as once, few, many or a class when expanded.

j_call d_call v_call clone_size cdr3_aa cdr3_nt
TRBJ1-1 NA TRBV5-1 NA CASSLVPSGDTEAFF TGCGCCAGCAGCTTGGTCCCATCAGGGGACACTGAAGCTTTCTTT
TRBJ1-3 NA TRBV4-1 few CASSQDWGQTGNTIYF TGCGCCAGCAGCCAAGATTGGGGGCAGACTGGAAACACCATATATTTT
TRBJ2-1 NA TRBV29-1 NA CSALSAGYNEQFF TGCAGCGCCCTCTCGGCCGGGTACAATGAGCAGTTCTTC
TRBJ1-6 NA TRBV5-1 NA CASRFLPGDGSPLHF TGCGCCAGCAGATTTTTGCCAGGGGATGGGTCACCCCTCCACTTT
TRBJ1-5 NA TRBV28 few CASRPGTDPQPQHF TGTGCCAGCAGACCAGGGACCGATCCTCAGCCCCAGCATTTT
TRBJ1-2 NA TRBV7-2 few CASSPNAVNYGYTF TGTGCCAGCAGCCCAAATGCAGTTAACTATGGCTACACCTTC
TRBJ1-5 NA TRBV12-3/TRBV12-4 NA CASSSHDNQPQHF TGTGCCAGCAGTTCTCATGATAATCAGCCCCAGCATTTT
TRBJ2-7 TRBD1 TRBV10-3 NA CAIMGGQGARYEQYF TGTGCCATCATGGGAGGACAGGGGGCTCGGTACGAGCAGTACTTC
TRBJ2-5 TRBD1 TRBV5-4 NA CASSWRQGSQETQYF TGTGCCAGCAGCTGGAGACAGGGGTCCCAAGAGACCCAGTACTTC
TRBJ2-7 TRBD1 TRBV3-1 few CASSQGDRFLDEQYF TGTGCCAGCAGCCAAGGGGACAGGTTTTTGGACGAGCAGTACTTC
TRBJ2-1 NA TRBV11-3 few CASSAQTGEDEQFF TGTGCCAGCAGCGCCCAAACAGGGGAGGATGAGCAGTTCTTC
TRBJ2-3 NA TRBV3-1 many CASSQAPPPDTQYF TGTGCCAGCAGCCAAGCACCCCCCCCGGATACGCAGTATTTT
TRBJ2-2 NA TRBV12-3/TRBV12-4 NA CASSSTGQNTGELFF TGTGCCAGCAGTTCTACGGGACAGAACACCGGGGAGCTGTTTTTT
TRBJ2-5 TRBD2 TRBV7-7 many CASSPGSGGQETQYF TGTGCCAGCAGCCCGGGGAGCGGGGGCCAAGAGACCCAGTACTTC
TRBJ1-5 NA TRBV6-2/TRBV6-3 NA CASSSPREINQPQHF TGTGCCAGCAGTTCCCCCCGGGAGATCAATCAGCCCCAGCATTTT
TRBJ2-1 NA TRBV9 NA CASSVEPWLSGNEQFF TGTGCCAGCAGCGTAGAGCCGTGGCTGAGTGGCAATGAGCAGTTCTTC
TRBJ2-3 NA TRBV20-1 NA CSARARGGETDTQYF TGCAGTGCTAGGGCCAGGGGAGGGGAAACAGATACGCAGTATTTT
TRBJ2-7 TRBD2 TRBV4-2 once CASSQGASGGRVGHEQYF TGTGCCAGCAGCCAAGGTGCTAGCGGGGGTCGGGTCGGGCACGAGCAGTACTTC
TRBJ2-1 TRBD2 TRBV4-1 NA CASSPRSRGGDNEQFF TGCGCCAGCAGCCCCCGGTCGCGGGGGGGTGACAATGAGCAGTTCTTC
TRBJ2-1 TRBD2 TRBV7-2 NA CASSLGLAGDTEQFF TGTGCCAGCAGCTTAGGACTAGCGGGGGACACCGAGCAGTTCTTC
TRBJ1-5 NA TRBV18 few CASSPGSEQPQHF TGTGCCAGCTCACCAGGGTCCGAACAGCCCCAGCATTTT
TRBJ1-2 NA TRBV4-2 NA CASSPKHQLLVGGYTF TGTGCCAGCAGCCCAAAGCACCAGTTGTTGGTAGGTGGCTACACCTTC
TRBJ1-1 NA TRBV5-1 NA CASSLDSGTEAFF TGCGCCAGCAGCTTGGACTCAGGCACTGAAGCTTTCTTT
TRBJ2-1 NA TRBV29-1 NA CSVEDDAGRLTYNEQFF TGCAGCGTTGAAGATGACGCGGGACGCCTAACCTACAATGAGCAGTTCTTC
TRBJ2-7 NA TRBV7-3 NA CASSATGLTEQYF TGTGCCAGCAGCGCTACGGGACTTACCGAGCAGTACTTC
TRBJ1-1 TRBD1 TRBV5-1 few CASSLGDREHTEAFF TGCGCCAGCAGCTTGGGGGACAGGGAGCACACTGAAGCTTTCTTT
TRBJ2-3 NA TRBV5-1 many CASSLWEGGPDTQYF TGCGCCAGCAGCTTGTGGGAGGGGGGGCCAGATACGCAGTATTTT
TRBJ1-2 NA TRBV7-9 NA CASSLARGAGPSNYGYTF TGTGCCAGCAGCTTAGCGAGAGGGGCTGGCCCATCTAACTATGGCTACACCTTC
TRBJ2-2 NA TRBV27 few CARVGTPYTGELFF TGTGCCCGAGTCGGGACCCCCTACACCGGGGAGCTGTTTTTT
TRBJ2-1 NA TRBV5-1 few CASSIWDPRGDEQFF TGCGCCAGCAGCATATGGGACCCCCGAGGGGATGAGCAGTTCTTC
TRBJ2-6 NA TRBV4-3 many CASSQDQKGPSGANVLTF TGCGCCAGCAGCCAAGATCAGAAGGGACCCTCTGGGGCCAACGTCCTGACTTTC
TRBJ1-4 NA TRBV6-6 few CASTSGEKLFF TGTGCCAGCACTTCGGGCGAAAAACTGTTTTTT
TRBJ2-1 NA TRBV10-3 NA CAISRIEGRNYNEQFF TGTGCCATCAGTCGAATTGAGGGGCGTAACTACAATGAGCAGTTCTTC
TRBJ1-1 NA TRBV7-9 NA CASSLVRGGDTEAFF TGTGCCAGCAGCTTAGTTCGAGGGGGAGACACTGAAGCTTTCTTT
TRBJ1-2 TRBD1 TRBV2 NA CASRPTGRTGYTF TGTGCCAGCAGACCGACAGGGCGGACCGGCTACACCTTC
TRBJ1-3 NA TRBV6-6 NA CASSYASGGPGNTIYF TGTGCCAGCAGTTACGCATCTGGAGGGCCTGGAAACACCATATATTTT
TRBJ1-1 TRBD1 TRBV7-2 NA CASTLRQGMNTEAFF TGTGCCAGCACCTTGAGACAGGGGATGAACACTGAAGCTTTCTTT
TRBJ2-2 NA TRBV29-1 NA CSVEDPASGELFF TGCAGCGTTGAAGATCCGGCGAGCGGGGAGCTGTTTTTT
TRBJ2-2 TRBD2 TRBV6-6 few CASRNRREGVGELFF TGTGCCAGCAGGAACCGCCGGGAGGGGGTCGGGGAGCTGTTTTTT
TRBJ2-3 TRBD2 TRBV7-6 NA CASSASTGLVIDTQYF TGTGCCAGCAGCGCTTCCACAGGACTAGTCATAGATACGCAGTATTTT
TRBJ2-1 NA TRBV5-1 many CASSLKNEQFF TGCGCCAGCAGCTTGAAGAATGAGCAGTTCTTC
TRBJ2-3 NA TRBV20-1 many CSALIEGATDTQYF TGCAGTGCCTTAATTGAGGGCGCCACAGATACGCAGTATTTT
TRBJ2-7 NA TRBV9 once CASSGTRGPEQYF TGTGCCAGCAGCGGAACTCGGGGGCCCGAGCAGTACTTC
TRBJ2-5 NA TRBV28 few CASSFMVRGAETQYF TGTGCCAGCAGTTTTATGGTCCGGGGCGCGGAGACCCAGTACTTC
TRBJ2-3 TRBD1 TRBV9 NA CASSVALRTGGLTDTQYF TGTGCCAGCAGCGTAGCTCTGAGGACAGGGGGCCTCACAGATACGCAGTATTTT
TRBJ2-7 TRBD1 TRBV9 NA CASSVSQGPHEQYF TGTGCCAGCAGCGTCTCACAGGGGCCCCACGAGCAGTACTTC
TRBJ2-7 TRBD1 TRBV5-1 many CASSSTGQENVYF TGCGCCAGCAGCTCAACGGGACAGGAGAACGTGTACTTC
TRBJ2-1 TRBD2 TRBV20-1 NA CSADLIGGAAYNEQFF TGCAGCGCTGACCTGATCGGGGGGGCGGCCTACAATGAGCAGTTCTTC
TRBJ1-4 TRBD1 TRBV12-5 few CAGIPGQGNEKLFF TGTGCTGGGATCCCGGGACAGGGGAATGAAAAACTGTTTTTT
TRBJ1-2 NA TRBV2 many CASSEAGYYGYTF TGTGCCAGCAGTGAAGCAGGGTACTATGGCTACACCTTC